These T cell receptor beta chains were read from a single sample in a study of blood T cell repertoires in COVID-19. The assay was immunoSEQ multiplex PCR, and TCRdb's table has in-frame clones only and misses some. The sample lists around 40,000 clones, around 87% occurring once. The sample comprised peripheral blood. The receptors come from a man over 45 with active or convalescent COVID-19. Both conserved end residues are part of each CDR3. D genes are given only for firm matches. Only some rows state a clone size, as once, few, many or a class for expanded clones.

D gene,J gene,V gene,clone size,CDR3 length,CDR3 protein,CDR3 DNA
TRBD2,TRBJ2-1,TRBV29-1,-,14,CRAYGTRGEGEQFF,TGCAGGGCTTACGGGACTAGGGGTGAGGGTGAGCAGTTCTTC
-,TRBJ1-2,TRBV29-1,-,11,CSVEQNYGYTF,TGCAGCGTTGAACAGAACTATGGCTACACCTTC
-,TRBJ1-1,TRBV28,-,15,CASSSRQKLNTEAFF,TGTGCCAGCAGTTCGAGACAGAAACTGAACACTGAAGCTTTCTTT
-,TRBJ1-4,TRBV5-1,-,15,CASSPSGGRSEKLFF,TGCGCCAGCAGCCCCTCGGGGGGTAGGAGTGAAAAACTGTTTTTT
-,TRBJ2-3,TRBV30,-,14,CAWGKEGRGDTQYF,TGTGCCTGGGGCAAGGAGGGCCGGGGGGATACGCAGTATTTT
-,TRBJ2-3,TRBV5-1,-,13,CASSLATVDTQYF,TGCGCCAGCAGCTTGGCTACCGTAGATACGCAGTATTTT
TRBD1,TRBJ2-5,TRBV6-6,-,14,CASSSLDRGETQYF,TGTGCCAGCAGCTCCCTCGACAGGGGTGAGACCCAGTACTTC
-,TRBJ2-2,TRBV6-5,-,14,CASSSVGAGGELFF,TGTGCCAGCAGTTCGGTTGGGGCCGGCGGGGAGCTGTTTTTT
-,TRBJ1-5,TRBV5-8,-,15,CATTRGGLLGEPQHF,TGTGCCACCACACGCGGGGGACTCCTAGGGGAGCCCCAGCATTTT
TRBD1,TRBJ1-1,TRBV19,-,15,CASSPRTGGVTEAFF,TGTGCCAGTAGTCCAAGGACAGGGGGCGTGACTGAAGCTTTCTTT
-,TRBJ2-1,TRBV3-1/TRBV3-2,-,15,CASSQEPMQGNKQFF,TGTGCCAGCAGCCAAGAACCCATGCAGGGTAATAAGCAGTTCTTC
-,TRBJ1-1,TRBV11-2,-,13,CASSADRNTEAFF,TGTGCCAGCAGCGCGGACAGGAACACTGAAGCTTTCTTT
-,TRBJ2-3,TRBV5-1,-,14,CASSLVQGTDTQYF,TGCGCCAGCAGCTTGGTACAGGGCACAGATACGCAGTATTTT
TRBD1,TRBJ1-2,TRBV19,-,15,CASILRTGANYGYTF,TGTGCCAGTATCTTAAGGACAGGGGCAAACTATGGCTACACCTTC
TRBD1,TRBJ1-1,TRBV3-1/TRBV3-2,few,14,CASSPGQGIPEAFF,TGTGCCAGCAGCCCCGGACAGGGGATACCTGAAGCTTTCTTT
-,TRBJ1-5,TRBV5-4,few,14,CASSTQNSNQPQHF,TGTGCCAGCAGCACACAGAATAGCAATCAGCCCCAGCATTTT
-,TRBJ1-5,TRBV2,medium-sized,13,CASSEEGLEPQHF,TGTGCCAGCAGTGAAGAGGGACTGGAGCCCCAGCATTTT
-,TRBJ2-1,TRBV20-1,-,11,CSATGVNEQFF,TGCAGTGCTACGGGGGTCAATGAGCAGTTCTTC
TRBD2,TRBJ2-1,TRBV7-9,-,14,CASSWGLASNEQFF,TGTGCCAGCAGCTGGGGACTAGCAAGTAATGAGCAGTTCTTC
TRBD2,TRBJ2-3,TRBV3-1/TRBV3-2,-,15,CASSHGAGGRDTQYF,TGTGCCAGCAGCCACGGAGCGGGGGGGAGAGATACGCAGTATTTT
TRBD1,TRBJ1-1,TRBV11-1,once,15,CASSTGQGKKTEAFF,TGTGCCAGCAGCACGGGACAGGGGAAAAAGACTGAAGCTTTCTTT
-,TRBJ2-7,TRBV18,few,12,CASSPQLYEQYF,TGTGCCAGCTCACCACAACTCTACGAGCAGTACTTC
TRBD2,TRBJ2-1,TRBV5-1,-,15,CASSLVTSGYNEQFF,TGCGCCAGCAGCTTGGTGACTAGCGGGTACAATGAGCAGTTCTTC
TRBD1,TRBJ1-3,TRBV19,-,17,CASTPGGQTFSGNTIYF,TGTGCCAGTACCCCCGGGGGACAGACGTTTTCTGGAAACACCATATATTTT
-,TRBJ1-2,TRBV15,-,16,CATSRGPGDTNYGYTF,TGTGCCACCAGCAGAGGCCCGGGGGATACTAACTATGGCTACACCTTC
TRBD1,TRBJ1-5,TRBV5-4,-,15,CASSTGGNGNQPQHF,TGTGCCAGCAGCACAGGGGGTAATGGCAATCAGCCCCAGCATTTT
-,TRBJ2-5,TRBV2,-,11,CASIRGETQYF,TGTGCCAGCATCCGAGGGGAGACCCAGTACTTC
-,TRBJ1-1,TRBV10-2,-,12,CASSLRETEAFF,TGCGCCAGCAGTCTCAGGGAAACTGAAGCTTTCTTT
-,TRBJ2-7,TRBV5-1,-,15,CASSLGQGFSYEQYF,TGCGCCAGCAGCTTGGGTCAGGGGTTCTCCTACGAGCAGTACTTC
TRBD1,TRBJ2-1,TRBV9,-,14,CASSAWTGPNEQFF,TGTGCCAGCAGCGCATGGACAGGCCCCAATGAGCAGTTCTTC
-,TRBJ2-2,TRBV30,-,15,CAWRPDSVNTGELFF,TGTGCCTGGAGGCCTGACAGCGTAAACACCGGGGAGCTGTTTTTT
TRBD2,TRBJ2-1,TRBV9,-,15,CASSPQAGPYNEQFF,TGTGCCAGCAGCCCTCAAGCGGGGCCCTACAATGAGCAGTTCTTC
TRBD1,TRBJ2-3,TRBV19,-,15,CASSIDRARTDTQYF,TGTGCCAGTAGTATCGACAGGGCGCGCACAGATACGCAGTATTTT
TRBD1,TRBJ1-5,TRBV6-5,once,14,CASSYRGGGQPQHF,TGTGCCAGCAGTTATCGAGGGGGCGGTCAGCCCCAGCATTTT
TRBD2,TRBJ2-1,TRBV11-3,-,17,CASSLEGGAGAVHEQFF,TGTGCCAGCAGCTTAGAGGGTGGGGCGGGAGCTGTCCATGAGCAGTTCTTC
-,TRBJ2-7,TRBV3-1/TRBV3-2,-,16,CASSPTEERATYEQYF,TGTGCCAGCAGCCCCACCGAAGAGCGGGCGACCTACGAGCAGTACTTC
-,TRBJ1-2,TRBV29-1,-,12,CSVADSLYGYTF,TGCAGCGTAGCCGACAGTCTCTATGGCTACACCTTC
TRBD1,TRBJ2-1,TRBV9,-,15,CASSDPGQGPNEQFF,TGTGCCAGCAGCGACCCGGGACAGGGACCTAATGAGCAGTTCTTC
-,TRBJ2-6,TRBV7-3,-,15,CASSLHSSGANVLTF,TGTGCCAGCAGCTTACACAGCTCTGGGGCCAACGTCCTGACTTTC
-,TRBJ1-6,TRBV11-2,-,13,CASSLAESSPLHF,TGTGCCAGCAGCTTAGCCGAGAGTTCACCCCTCCACTTT
-,TRBJ1-2,TRBV11-2,-,13,CASSLVEGLGYTF,TGTGCCAGCAGCTTAGTCGAGGGTCTTGGCTACACCTTC
-,TRBJ1-2,TRBV29-1,-,12,CSVTRRESGYTF,TGCAGCGTTACCCGGCGGGAATCTGGCTACACCTTC
-,TRBJ2-1,TRBV7-3,-,13,CASSLTESHEQFF,TGTGCCAGCAGCTTAACTGAGAGCCATGAGCAGTTCTTC
-,TRBJ1-3,TRBV5-4,-,17,CASSLARGGDSGNTIYF,TGTGCCAGCAGCTTGGCCAGGGGAGGGGACTCTGGAAACACCATATATTTT
TRBD1,TRBJ1-2,TRBV3-1/TRBV3-2,-,14,CASTFSGGGYGYTF,TGTGCCAGCACCTTTTCAGGGGGCGGCTATGGCTACACCTTC
TRBD1,TRBJ1-5,TRBV3-1/TRBV3-2,once,15,CASSQGQGGYQPQHF,TGTGCCAGCAGCCAGGGACAGGGGGGGTATCAGCCCCAGCATTTT
TRBD1,TRBJ2-7,TRBV19,-,14,CASSSRGQIYEQYF,TGTGCCAGTAGTAGCCGGGGACAGATCTACGAGCAGTACTTC
-,TRBJ2-4,TRBV27,-,13,CASSGPERDIQYF,TGTGCCAGCAGCGGGCCCGAGCGGGACATTCAGTACTTC
-,TRBJ2-1,TRBV24-1,-,14,CATTGGLSDNEQFF,TGTGCCACCACGGGGGGCTTATCTGATAATGAGCAGTTCTTC
TRBD1,TRBJ1-6,TRBV2,-,14,CATGLGQGNSPLHF,TGTGCCACCGGCCTAGGACAGGGCAATTCACCCCTCCACTTT
TRBD1,TRBJ1-4,TRBV28,once,15,CASSLLGQVFEKLFF,TGTGCCAGCAGTTTACTGGGACAGGTTTTCGAAAAACTGTTTTTT
-,TRBJ2-1,TRBV12-3/TRBV12-4,-,11,CASNAAGEQFF,TGTGCCAGCAATGCGGCCGGTGAGCAGTTCTTC
-,TRBJ1-6,TRBV9,-,13,CASSVLGNSPLHF,TGTGCCAGCAGCGTCCTGGGCAATTCACCCCTCCACTTT